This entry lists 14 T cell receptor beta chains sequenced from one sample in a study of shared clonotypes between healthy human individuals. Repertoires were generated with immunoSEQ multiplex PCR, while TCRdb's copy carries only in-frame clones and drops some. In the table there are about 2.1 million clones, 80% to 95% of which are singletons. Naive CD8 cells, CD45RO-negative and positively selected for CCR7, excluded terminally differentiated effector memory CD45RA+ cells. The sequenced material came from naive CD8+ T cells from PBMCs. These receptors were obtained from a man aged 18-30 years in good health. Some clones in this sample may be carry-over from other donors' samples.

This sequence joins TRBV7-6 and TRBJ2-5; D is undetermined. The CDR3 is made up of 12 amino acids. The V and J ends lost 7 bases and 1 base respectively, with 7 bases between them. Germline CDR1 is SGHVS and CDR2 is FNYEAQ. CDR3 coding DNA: TGTGCCAGCACTGACCTCCAAGAGACCCAGTACTTC. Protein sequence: CASTDLQETQYF.

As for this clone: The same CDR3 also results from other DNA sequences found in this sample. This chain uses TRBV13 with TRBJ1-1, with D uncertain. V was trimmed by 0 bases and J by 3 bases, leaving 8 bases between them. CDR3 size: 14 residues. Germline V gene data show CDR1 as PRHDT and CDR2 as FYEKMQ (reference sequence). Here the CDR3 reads CASSLGRRDTEAFF. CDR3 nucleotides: TGTGCCAGCAGCTTAGGCCGGAGGGACACTGAAGCTTTCTTT.

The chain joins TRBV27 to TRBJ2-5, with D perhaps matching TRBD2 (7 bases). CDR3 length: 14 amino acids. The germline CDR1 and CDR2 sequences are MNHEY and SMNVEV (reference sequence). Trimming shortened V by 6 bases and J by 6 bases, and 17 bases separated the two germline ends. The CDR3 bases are TGTGCCAGCAGAGACCGGGGGCGGGAGCAGACCCAGTACTTC. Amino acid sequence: CASRDRGREQTQYF.

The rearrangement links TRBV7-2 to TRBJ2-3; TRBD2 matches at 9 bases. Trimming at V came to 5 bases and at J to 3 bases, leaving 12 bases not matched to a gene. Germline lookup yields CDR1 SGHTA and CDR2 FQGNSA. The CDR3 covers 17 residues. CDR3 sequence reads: CASSGTRLAVNTDTQYF. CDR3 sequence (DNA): TGTGCCAGCAGCGGAACGAGACTAGCGGTCAATACAGATACGCAGTATTTT.

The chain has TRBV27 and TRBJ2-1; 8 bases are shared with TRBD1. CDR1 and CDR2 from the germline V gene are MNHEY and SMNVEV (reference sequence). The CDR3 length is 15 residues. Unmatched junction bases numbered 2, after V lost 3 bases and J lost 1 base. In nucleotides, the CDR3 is TGTGCCAGCAGTTTTAGGGACAGGTCCTACAATGAGCAGTTCTTC. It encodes CASSFRDRSYNEQFF.

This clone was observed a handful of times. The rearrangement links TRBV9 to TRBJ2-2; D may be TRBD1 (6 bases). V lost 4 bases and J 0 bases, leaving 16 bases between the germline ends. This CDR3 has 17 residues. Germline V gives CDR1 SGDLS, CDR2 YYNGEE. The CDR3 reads CASSTRRDKANTGELFF. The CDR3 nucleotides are TGTGCCAGCAGCACACGCCGGGACAAAGCGAACACCGGGGAGCTGTTTTTT.

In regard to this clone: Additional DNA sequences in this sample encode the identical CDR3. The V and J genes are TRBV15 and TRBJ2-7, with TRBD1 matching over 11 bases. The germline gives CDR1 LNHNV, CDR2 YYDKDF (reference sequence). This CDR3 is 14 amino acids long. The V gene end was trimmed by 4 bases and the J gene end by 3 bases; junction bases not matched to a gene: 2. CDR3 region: CATSTGTGGYEQYF. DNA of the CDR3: TGTGCCACCAGCACTGGGACAGGGGGCTACGAGCAGTACTTC.

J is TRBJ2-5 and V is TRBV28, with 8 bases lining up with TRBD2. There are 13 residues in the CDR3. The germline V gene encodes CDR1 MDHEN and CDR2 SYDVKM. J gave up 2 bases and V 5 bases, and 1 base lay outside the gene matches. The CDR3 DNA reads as TGTGCCAGCAGTACTAGCGGTCAAGAGACCCAGTACTTC. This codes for CASSTSGQETQYF.

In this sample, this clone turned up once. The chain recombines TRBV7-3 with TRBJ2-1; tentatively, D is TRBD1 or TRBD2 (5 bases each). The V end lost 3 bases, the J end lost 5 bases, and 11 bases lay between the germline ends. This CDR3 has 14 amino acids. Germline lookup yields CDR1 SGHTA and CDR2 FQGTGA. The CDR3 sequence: CASSLGVSHNEQFF. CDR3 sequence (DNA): TGTGCCAGCAGCTTGGGGGTTTCTCACAATGAGCAGTTCTTC.

Written as DNA, the CDR3 is TGTGCCTGGAGTGTTACGGGAGGGCCCTCTCGGTTCTTC. Translating it yields CAWSVTGGPSRFF. The gene calls are TRBV30 and TRBJ2-1, with 8 bases identical to TRBD2. The length of the CDR3 is 13 residues. CDR1 and CDR2 from the germline V gene are GTSNPN and SVGIG (reference sequence). V gave up 0 bases and J gave up 15 bases; unmatched junction bases: 10.

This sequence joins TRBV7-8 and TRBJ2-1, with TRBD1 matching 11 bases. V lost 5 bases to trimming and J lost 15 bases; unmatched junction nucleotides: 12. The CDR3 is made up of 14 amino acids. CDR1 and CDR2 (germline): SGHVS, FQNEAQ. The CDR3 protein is CASSRRDRGAPRFF. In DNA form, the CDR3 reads TGTGCCAGCAGCCGTCGGGACAGGGGGGCGCCGAGGTTCTTC.

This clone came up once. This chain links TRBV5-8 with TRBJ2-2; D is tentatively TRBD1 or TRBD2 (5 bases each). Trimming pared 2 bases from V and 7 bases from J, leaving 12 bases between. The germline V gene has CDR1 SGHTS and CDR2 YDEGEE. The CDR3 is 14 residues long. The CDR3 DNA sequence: TGTGCCAGCAGCTTTGGGGGAAGTCACGGGGAGCTGTTTTTT. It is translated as CASSFGGSHGELFF.

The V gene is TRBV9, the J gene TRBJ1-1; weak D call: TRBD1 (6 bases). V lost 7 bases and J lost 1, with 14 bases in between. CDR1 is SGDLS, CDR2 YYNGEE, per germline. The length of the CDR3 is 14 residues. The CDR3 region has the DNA TGTGCCAGCGGATTAGGGGGGGAGAACACTGAAGCTTTCTTT. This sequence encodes CASGLGGENTEAFF.

CDR3 DNA: TGTGCCAGCAGCTTAGGTCGTAGACTAGCGGTTTACAATGAGCAGTTCTTC. Translated: CASSLGRRLAVYNEQFF. The genes are TRBV13 and TRBJ2-1; TRBD2 matches at 9 bases. The ends lost 0 bases at V and 4 bases at J; junction bases unmatched: 7. The germline V gene has CDR1 PRHDT and CDR2 FYEKMQ (reference sequence). The CDR3 covers 17 residues.